This is a list of T cell receptor beta chains from one sample in a study of control samples from healthy donors and cancer patients. The assay was immunoSEQ multiplex PCR, and TCRdb's table has in-frame clones only and misses some. The sample consists of some 130,000 clones, around 89% of them appearing once. Material for sequencing was blood. These receptors came from a man between 40 and 49 years old in good health. The CDR3 runs from the conserved cysteine through the conserved F or W. A D gene is named only where the DNA matches it firmly. Rows give clone size only sometimes, using once, few, many, or a class for an expanded clone.

CDR3: CASSLRPAGGTGNTIYF; DNA: TGTGCCAGCAGCTTAAGGCCCGCGGGCGGGACTGGAAACACCATATATTTT; J: TRBJ1-3; size: .; D: .; V: TRBV7-2
CDR3: CASSSLEPRMNTEAFF; DNA: TGTGCCAGCAGCTCGCTGGAACCCCGAATGAACACTGAAGCTTTCTTT; J: TRBJ1-1; size: .; D: .; V: TRBV28
CDR3: CASSAWASEGRNGYTF; DNA: TGTGCCAGCAGTGCTTGGGCCAGTGAGGGGAGAAATGGCTACACCTTC; J: TRBJ1-2; size: .; D: .; V: TRBV6-1
CDR3: CASSLEDRGRNTGELFF; DNA: TGCGCCAGCAGCTTGGAGGACAGGGGGCGCAACACCGGGGAGCTGTTTTTT; J: TRBJ2-2; size: few; D: TRBD1; V: TRBV5-1
CDR3: CAWSSFTDTQYF; DNA: TGTGCCTGGAGTTCTTTCACAGATACGCAGTATTTT; J: TRBJ2-3; size: .; D: .; V: TRBV30
CDR3: CACRKGDTEAFF; DNA: TGTGCCTGCAGAAAGGGTGACACTGAAGCTTTCTTT; J: TRBJ1-1; size: .; D: .; V: TRBV30
CDR3: CASSLRETQYF; DNA: TGTGCCAGCAGTTTAAGAGAGACCCAGTACTTC; J: TRBJ2-5; size: .; D: .; V: TRBV12-3/TRBV12-4
CDR3: CASSWGFSGNQPQHF; DNA: TGTGCCAGTAGTTGGGGGTTCTCTGGGAATCAGCCCCAGCATTTT; J: TRBJ1-5; size: .; D: .; V: TRBV19
CDR3: CASSERGGAPFAYEQYF; DNA: TGTGCCAGCAGTGAAAGGGGGGGGGCTCCCTTCGCCTACGAGCAGTACTTC; J: TRBJ2-7; size: .; D: .; V: TRBV6-1
CDR3: CASSWAPSGDEQYF; DNA: TGTGCCAGTAGTTGGGCCCCCTCGGGGGACGAGCAGTACTTC; J: TRBJ2-7; size: few; D: .; V: TRBV19
CDR3: CASSERGAPNTIYF; DNA: TGTGCCAGCAGTGAACGGGGGGCACCAAACACCATATATTTT; J: TRBJ1-3; size: .; D: .; V: TRBV2
CDR3: CASSPATTGSNTEAFF; DNA: TGTGCCAGCTCACCAGCAACGACAGGGAGTAACACTGAAGCTTTCTTT; J: TRBJ1-1; size: .; D: TRBD1; V: TRBV18